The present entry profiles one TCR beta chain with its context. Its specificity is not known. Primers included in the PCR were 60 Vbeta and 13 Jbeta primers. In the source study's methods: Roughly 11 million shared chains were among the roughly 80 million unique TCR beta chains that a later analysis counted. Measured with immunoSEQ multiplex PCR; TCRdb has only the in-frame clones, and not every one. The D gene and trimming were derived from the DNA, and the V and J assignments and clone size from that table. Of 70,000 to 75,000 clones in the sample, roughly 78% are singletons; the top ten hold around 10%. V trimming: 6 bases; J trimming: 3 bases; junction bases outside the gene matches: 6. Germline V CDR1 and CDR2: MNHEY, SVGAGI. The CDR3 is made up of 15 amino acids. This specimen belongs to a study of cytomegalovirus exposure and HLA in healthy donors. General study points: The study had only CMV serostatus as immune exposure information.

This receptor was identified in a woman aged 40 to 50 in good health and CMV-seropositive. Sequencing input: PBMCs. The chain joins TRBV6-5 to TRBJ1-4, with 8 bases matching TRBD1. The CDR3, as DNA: TGTGCCAGCAGGCTTCAGGGGGCGGCTAATGAAAAACTGTTTTTT. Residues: CASRLQGAANEKLFF.